The 23 T cell receptor beta chains listed next were all sequenced from one sample in a study of lymphopenia after photon versus proton radiotherapy. The protocol was immunoSEQ multiplex PCR, while the TCRdb copy is restricted to in-frame clones and leaves out a portion. This sample has 52,000 or so clones, with more than 85% found just once. This specimen consisted of peripheral blood, obtained from a patient treated with photon-based radiotherapy. The receptor set was obtained from a woman between 40 and 50 years old with cholangiocarcinoma.

The rearrangement uses TRBV11-2 and TRBJ1-5, with D uncertain. Germline CDR1 and CDR2: SGHAT and FQNNGV. Trimming left V 8 bases short and J 3 bases short, with 14 bases between. The CDR3 is made up of 14 amino acids. The DNA of the CDR3 is TGTGCCAGCTCGTCCGTGGCCTCCAATCAGCCCCAGCATTTT. Its protein is CASSSVASNQPQHF.

The chain recombines TRBV6-1 with TRBJ2-7; TRBD1 is a possible D gene (6 bases). The CDR3 is 13 amino acids. The germline gives CDR1 MNHNS, CDR2 SASEGT. The V end lost 2 bases, the J end lost 3 bases, and 8 bases lay between the germline ends. The CDR3: CASSEQGRYEQYF. The CDR3 DNA is TGTGCCAGCAGTGAACAGGGGCGCTACGAGCAGTACTTC.

V is TRBV2 and J is TRBJ1-2; 8 bases align to TRBD1. Germline loops: CDR1 SNHLY, CDR2 FYNNEI. After removal of 5 bases from V and 1 base from J, the junction contained 3 bases not matched to a gene. CDR3 length: 14 residues. Written as DNA, the CDR3 is TGTGCCAGCAGTCCGGGACAGGTTAACTATGGCTACACCTTC. Translated: CASSPGQVNYGYTF.

V is TRBV7-9 and J is TRBJ2-3, with unresolved D. Trimming removed 5 bases from V and 1 base from J, with 4 bases in between. This CDR3 has 12 residues. CDR1 is SEHNR and CDR2 is FQNEAQ in the germline V gene (reference sequence). The CDR3 sequence is CASSPGTDTQYF. CDR3 coding DNA: TGTGCCAGCAGCCCCGGCACAGATACGCAGTATTTT.

The chain couples TRBV28 to TRBJ2-1; D assignment may be TRBD1 or TRBD2 (5 bases each). The CDR3 runs 15 residues. Trimming stripped 6 bases from V and 6 bases from J, with 18 bases between. Germline V gene lookup returns CDR1 MDHEN and CDR2 SYDVKM. As DNA, the CDR3 is TGTGCCAGCAGGACCGGGACGCGACAATTCAATGAGCAGTTCTTC. Protein product: CASRTGTRQFNEQFF.

The V call is TRBV7-9, the J call TRBJ1-2, with D perhaps matching TRBD1 (5 bases). The CDR3 has 18 residues. Germline loops: CDR1 SEHNR, CDR2 FQNEAQ (reference sequence). V dropped 2 bases and J dropped 1 base, with 20 bases sitting between them. CDR3: CASSLPGGQGALNYGYTF. In DNA, the CDR3 is TGTGCCAGCAGCTTACCCGGCGGGCAGGGCGCCCTTAACTATGGCTACACCTTC.

V is TRBV7-9 and J is TRBJ1-1; weak D call: TRBD1 (5 bases). V dropped 3 bases and J dropped 7 bases, with 15 bases sitting between them. The CDR3 is 14 amino acids. Germline loops: CDR1 SEHNR, CDR2 FQNEAQ (reference sequence). In nucleotides, the CDR3 is TGTGCCAGCAGCTTCCGCGGGGGGGAGGTTGAAGCTTTCTTT. Translated, it gives CASSFRGGEVEAFF.

The genes are TRBV5-1 and TRBJ2-5; D is ambiguous. V shed 0 bases and J shed 3 bases, with 6 bases lying between them. This CDR3 spans 13 amino acids. CDR1 and CDR2 (germline): SGHRS, YFSETQ. As DNA, the CDR3 is TGCGCCAGCAGCTTGGGGTGGGAAGAGACCCAGTACTTC. It yields the protein CASSLGWEETQYF.

This chain joins TRBV7-9 and TRBJ2-1; TRBD2 matches 11 bases. This CDR3 contains 19 residues. V lost 5 bases, J lost 0 bases, and 12 bases stayed unmatched. Germline assignment: CDR1 SEHNR and CDR2 FQNEAQ (reference sequence). The CDR3 bases are TGTGCCAGCAGCCTTCAGAGACTAGCGGGACACTTCTCCTACAATGAGCAGTTCTTC. Protein sequence: CASSLQRLAGHFSYNEQFF.

This chain joins TRBV7-2 and TRBJ1-1, with a possible D match to TRBD1 (6 bases). The CDR3 loop spans 17 amino acids. V lost 5 bases and J lost 0, with 19 bases in between. Germline-derived CDR1 and CDR2 are SGHTA and FQGNSA. CDR3 amino acids: CASSIYRDTRMNTEAFF. Written as DNA, the CDR3 is TGTGCCAGCAGCATATACCGGGACACTAGAATGAACACTGAAGCTTTCTTT.

J is TRBJ1-2 and V is TRBV5-4; 9 positions agree with TRBD1. This CDR3 spans 13 amino acids. The ends lost 4 bases at V and 8 bases at J; junction bases unmatched: 6. Germline CDR1 is SGHNT and CDR2 is YYREEE (reference sequence). The CDR3 sequence is CASSQQGAGGYTF. CDR3 nucleotide sequence: TGTGCCAGCAGCCAACAGGGGGCGGGAGGCTACACCTTC. The full variable domain, in which reference TRBV5-4 and TRBJ1-2 provide the parts outside the CDR3, is ETGVTQSPTHLIKTRGQQVTLRCSSQSGHNTVSWYQQALGQGPQFIFQYYREEENGRGNFPPRFSGLQFPNYSSELNVNALELDDSALYLCASSQQGAGGYTFGSGTRLTVV.

CDR3 DNA sequence: TGTGCCAGCTCGACAGGGGACGATCAAGATACGCAGTATTTT. Encoded protein: CASSTGDDQDTQYF. V usage is TRBV5-4 and J usage is TRBJ2-3, with 8 bases identical to TRBD1. The CDR3 covers 14 residues. With 7 bases clipped from V and 5 bases from J, the junction kept 9 bases outside the gene matches. Per the germline V gene, CDR1 is SGHNT and CDR2 is YYREEE (reference sequence).

With regard to this clone: The junction and the germline gene differ at one end; a read error may be behind it. The rearrangement uses TRBV4-1 and TRBJ2-7; unclear D gene. Germline CDR1 and CDR2: MGHRA and YSYEKL. The CDR3 consists of 14 residues. DNA of the CDR3: TGCGCCAGCAGCGTATGGCCGCAGGCCTACGAGCAGCACTTC. It translates to CASSVWPQAYEQHF.

Points on this clone: Relative to the germline gene, one junction end is altered; a read error may explain this. The chain uses TRBV27 and TRBJ2-7; D is perhaps TRBD1 (5 bases). The CDR3 is 13 amino acids. Germline V gene data show CDR1 as MNHEY and CDR2 as SMNVEV (reference sequence). The CDR3 is CASSPSGERGADF. CDR3 DNA: TGTGCCAGCAGTCCCTCCGGTGAGCGTGGGGCGGACTTC.

V is TRBV4-2 and J is TRBJ1-4; maybe TRBD1 (6 bases). Germline CDR1 LGHNA, CDR2 YNFKEQ. Trimming left V 4 bases short and J 4 bases short, with 16 bases between. CDR3 size: 16 residues. CDR3 amino acids: CASSPEEGGFNEKLFF. In nucleotides, the CDR3 is TGTGCCAGCAGCCCCGAAGAGGGGGGTTTTAATGAAAAACTGTTTTTT.

The chain uses TRBV7-8 and TRBJ2-3; D is ambiguous. V lost 5 bases and J 2 bases, leaving 14 bases between the germline ends. Germline V lookup: CDR1 SGHVS, CDR2 FQNEAQ. This CDR3 spans 15 amino acids. In DNA form, the CDR3 reads TGTGCCAGCAGCGCCTTCGGCCCCGACACAGATACGCAGTATTTT. Its translation: CASSAFGPDTDTQYF.

The chain is built from TRBV28 and TRBJ2-5, with 9 bases matching TRBD1. The CDR3 sequence is 15 residues long. Germline CDR1 reads MDHEN; CDR2 reads SYDVKM. V dropped 10 bases and J dropped 5; count of bases not matched to a gene: 14. The chain's CDR3 is CATRRGTGRMETQYF. The CDR3 DNA reads TGTGCCACCCGGAGAGGGACAGGGAGGATGGAGACCCAGTACTTC.

This chain links TRBV6-4 with TRBJ2-2; D is unresolved. Deletions cut 6 bases from V and 7 bases from J, with 12 bases between. Per the germline V gene, CDR1 is MRHNA and CDR2 is SNTAGT. The CDR3 sequence is 13 residues long. In nucleotides, the CDR3 is TGTGCCAGCAGAGTAGAAGGGTTCGGGGAGCTGTTTTTT. Amino acids: CASRVEGFGELFF.

The chain has TRBV2 and TRBJ2-7, with a weak D call TRBD1 (6 bases). Trimming removed 6 bases at V and 1 base at J, with 13 bases between. The CDR3 has 14 residues. Looked up from germline, CDR1 is SNHLY and CDR2 is FYNNEI. The CDR3 DNA sequence: TGTGCCAGCAGCCTAGGACAGCTATCCTACGAGCAGTACTTC. Amino acid sequence: CASSLGQLSYEQYF.

V and J are TRBV30 and TRBJ2-1; 11 bases line up with TRBD2. The germline CDR1 and CDR2 sequences are GTSNPN and SVGIG (reference sequence). CDR3 length: 14 amino acids. V was clipped by 4 bases and J by 6 bases; unmatched bases: 5. CDR3 amino acids: CAWTLAGGINEQFF. The CDR3 DNA reads as TGTGCCTGGACCCTAGCGGGGGGTATCAATGAGCAGTTCTTC.

This CDR3 reads CASSQVNLVGGNQPQHF. The CDR3 DNA follows: TGCGCCAGCAGCCAAGTTAATTTAGTAGGCGGCAATCAGCCCCAGCATTTT. J is TRBJ1-5 and V is TRBV4-1; the D is unclear. The germline CDR1 and CDR2 sequences are MGHRA and YSYEKL. Trimming cost V 1 base and J 2 bases, with 15 bases left between them. This CDR3 region has 17 residues.

This sequence joins TRBV5-4 and TRBJ2-7; 9 nucleotides agree with TRBD1. Germline V gives CDR1 SGHNT, CDR2 YYREEE (reference sequence). With V trimmed by 4 bases and J by 3 bases, 14 bases remained unmatched. The CDR3 is made up of 17 amino acids. The CDR3 DNA follows: TGTGCCAGCAGCCCAACCGGGACAGGGCTCTATAACTACGAGCAGTACTTC. This translates into CASSPTGTGLYNYEQYF.

Here the CDR3 DNA reads TGTGCCAGCAGCCGCATACCCCCGGGGGCTAGCGGAAGGAGCTCCTACAATGAGCAGTTCTTC. It codes for CASSRIPPGASGRSSYNEQFF. The chain uses TRBV13 and TRBJ2-1, with D perhaps TRBD2 (7 bases). Trimming left V 5 bases short and J 0 bases short, with 29 bases between. The CDR3 spans 21 residues. Looked up from germline, CDR1 is PRHDT and CDR2 is FYEKMQ (reference sequence). Based on the CDR3 plus reference TRBV13 and TRBJ2-1, the full variable domain is AAGVIQSPRHLIKEKRETATLKCYPIPRHDTVYWYQQGPGQDPQFLISFYEKMQSDKGSIPDRFSAQQFSDYHSELNMSSLELGDSALYFCASSRIPPGASGRSSYNEQFFGPGTRLTVL.